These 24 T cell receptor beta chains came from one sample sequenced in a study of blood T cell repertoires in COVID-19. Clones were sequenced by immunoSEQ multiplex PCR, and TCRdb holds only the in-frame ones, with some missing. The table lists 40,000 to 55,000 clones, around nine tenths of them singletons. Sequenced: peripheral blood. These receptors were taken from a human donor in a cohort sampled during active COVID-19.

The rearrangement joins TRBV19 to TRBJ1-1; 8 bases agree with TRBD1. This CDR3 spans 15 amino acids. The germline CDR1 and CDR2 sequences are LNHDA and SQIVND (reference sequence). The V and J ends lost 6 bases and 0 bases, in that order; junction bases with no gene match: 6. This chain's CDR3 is CASRRQGPMNTEAFF. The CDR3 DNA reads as TGTGCCAGTAGGAGACAGGGGCCCATGAACACTGAAGCTTTCTTT. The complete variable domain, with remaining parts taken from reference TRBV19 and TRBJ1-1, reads DGGITQSPKYLFRKEGQNVTLSCEQNLNHDAMYWYRQDPGQGLRLIYYSQIVNDFQKGDIAEGYSVSREKKESFPLTVTSAQKNPTAFYLCASRRQGPMNTEAFFGQGTRLTVV.

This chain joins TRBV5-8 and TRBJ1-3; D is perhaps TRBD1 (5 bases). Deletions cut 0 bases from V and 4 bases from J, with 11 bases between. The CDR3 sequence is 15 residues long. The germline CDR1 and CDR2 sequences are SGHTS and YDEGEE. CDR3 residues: CASSLAGRGGNTIYF. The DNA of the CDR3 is TGTGCCAGCAGCTTGGCGGGGCGGGGAGGAAACACCATATATTTT.

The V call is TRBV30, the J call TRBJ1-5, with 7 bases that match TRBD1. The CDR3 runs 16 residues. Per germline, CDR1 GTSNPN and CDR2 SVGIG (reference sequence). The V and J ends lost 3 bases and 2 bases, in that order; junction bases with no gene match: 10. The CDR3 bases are TGTGCCTGGAGCCCCGGACAGGAAAGGGGCAATCAGCCCCAGCATTTT. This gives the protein CAWSPGQERGNQPQHF.

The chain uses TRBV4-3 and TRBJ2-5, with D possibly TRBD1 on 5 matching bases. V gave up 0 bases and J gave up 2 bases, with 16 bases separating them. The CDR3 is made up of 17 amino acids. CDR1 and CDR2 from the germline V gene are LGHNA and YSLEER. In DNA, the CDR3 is TGCGCCAGCAGCCAAGAGGGTTTGGCAGGGCGGCAAGAGACCCAGTACTTC. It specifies CASSQEGLAGRQETQYF.

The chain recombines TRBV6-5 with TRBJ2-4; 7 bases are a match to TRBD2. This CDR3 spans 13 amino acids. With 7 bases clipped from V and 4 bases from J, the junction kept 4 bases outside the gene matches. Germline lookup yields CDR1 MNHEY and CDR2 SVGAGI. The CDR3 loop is CASKASGKNIQYF. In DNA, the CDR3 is TGTGCCAGCAAGGCTAGCGGAAAAAACATTCAGTACTTC.

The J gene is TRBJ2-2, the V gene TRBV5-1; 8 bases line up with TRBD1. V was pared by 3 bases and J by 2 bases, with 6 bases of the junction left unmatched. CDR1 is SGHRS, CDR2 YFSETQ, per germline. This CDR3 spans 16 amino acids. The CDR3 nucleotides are TGCGCCAGCAGCTCCCGGACAGGGACAAACACCGGGGAGCTGTTTTTT. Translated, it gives CASSSRTGTNTGELFF.

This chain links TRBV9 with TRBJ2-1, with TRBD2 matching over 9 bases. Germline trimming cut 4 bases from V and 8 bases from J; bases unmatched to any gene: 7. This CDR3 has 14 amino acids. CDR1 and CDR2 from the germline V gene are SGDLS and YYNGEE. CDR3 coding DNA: TGTGCCAGCAGCAAAGGGGGCGGGAGGGATGAGCAGTTCTTC. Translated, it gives CASSKGGGRDEQFF.

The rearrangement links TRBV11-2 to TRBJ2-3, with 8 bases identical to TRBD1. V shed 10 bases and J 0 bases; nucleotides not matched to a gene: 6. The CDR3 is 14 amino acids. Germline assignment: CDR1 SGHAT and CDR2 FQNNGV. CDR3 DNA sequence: TGTGCCATCAAGACAGGGGCTAGCACAGATACGCAGTATTTT. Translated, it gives CAIKTGASTDTQYF.

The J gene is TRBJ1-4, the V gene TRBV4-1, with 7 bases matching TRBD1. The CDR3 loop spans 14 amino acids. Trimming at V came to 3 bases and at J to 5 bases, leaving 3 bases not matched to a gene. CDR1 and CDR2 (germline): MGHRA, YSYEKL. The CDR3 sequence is CASSQKGQNEKLFF. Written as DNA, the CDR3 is TGCGCCAGCAGCCAGAAGGGACAGAATGAAAAACTGTTTTTT.

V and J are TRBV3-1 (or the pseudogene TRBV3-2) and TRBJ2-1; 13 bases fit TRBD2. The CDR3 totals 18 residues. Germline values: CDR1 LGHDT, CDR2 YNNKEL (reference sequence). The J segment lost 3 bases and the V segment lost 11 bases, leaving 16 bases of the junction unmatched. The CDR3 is CAAEGLAGATTLYNEQFF. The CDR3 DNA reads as TGTGCCGCGGAAGGACTAGCGGGGGCCACCACCCTCTACAATGAGCAGTTCTTC.

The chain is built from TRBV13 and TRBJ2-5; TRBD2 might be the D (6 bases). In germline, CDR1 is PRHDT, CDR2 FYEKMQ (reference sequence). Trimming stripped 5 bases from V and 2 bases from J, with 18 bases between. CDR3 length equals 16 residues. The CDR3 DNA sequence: TGTGCCAGCAGCCTACCTAGGCGCGGGGTACAAGAGACCCAGTACTTC. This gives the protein CASSLPRRGVQETQYF. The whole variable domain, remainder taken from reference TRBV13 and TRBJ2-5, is AAGVIQSPRHLIKEKRETATLKCYPIPRHDTVYWYQQGPGQDPQFLISFYEKMQSDKGSIPDRFSAQQFSDYHSELNMSSLELGDSALYFCASSLPRRGVQETQYFGPGTRLLVL.

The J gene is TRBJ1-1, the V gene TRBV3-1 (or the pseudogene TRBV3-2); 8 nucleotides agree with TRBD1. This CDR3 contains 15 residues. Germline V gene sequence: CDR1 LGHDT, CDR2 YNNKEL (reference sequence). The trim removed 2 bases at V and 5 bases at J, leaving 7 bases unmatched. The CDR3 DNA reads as TGTGCCAGCAGCCAACGGACAGGGCTCGTAACTGAAGCTTTCTTT. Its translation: CASSQRTGLVTEAFF.

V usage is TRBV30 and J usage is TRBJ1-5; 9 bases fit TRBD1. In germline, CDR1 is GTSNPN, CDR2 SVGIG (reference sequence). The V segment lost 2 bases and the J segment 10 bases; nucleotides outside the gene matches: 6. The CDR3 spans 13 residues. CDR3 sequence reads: CAWSPDRGNPQHF. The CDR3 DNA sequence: TGTGCCTGGAGTCCGGACAGGGGTAATCCCCAGCATTTT.

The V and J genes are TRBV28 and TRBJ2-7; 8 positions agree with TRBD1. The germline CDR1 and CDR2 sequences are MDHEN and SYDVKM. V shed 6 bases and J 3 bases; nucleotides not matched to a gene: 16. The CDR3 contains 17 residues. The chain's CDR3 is CASRSTTGTGSLYEQYF. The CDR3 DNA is TGTGCCAGCAGGTCAACCACCGGGACAGGATCCCTCTACGAGCAGTACTTC.

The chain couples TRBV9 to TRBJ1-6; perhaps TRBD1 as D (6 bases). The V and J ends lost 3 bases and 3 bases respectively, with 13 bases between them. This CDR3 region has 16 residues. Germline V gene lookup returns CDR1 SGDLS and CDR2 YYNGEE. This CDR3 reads CASSGKGTSYNSPLHF. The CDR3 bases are TGTGCCAGCAGCGGGAAGGGGACAAGCTATAATTCACCCCTCCACTTT.

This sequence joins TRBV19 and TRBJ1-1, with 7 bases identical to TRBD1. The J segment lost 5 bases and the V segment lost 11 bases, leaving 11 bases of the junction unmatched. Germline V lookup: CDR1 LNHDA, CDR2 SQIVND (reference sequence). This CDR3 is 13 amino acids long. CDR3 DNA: TGTGCCGCGTATCGACAGGGTGGTACTGAAGCTTTCTTT. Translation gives CAAYRQGGTEAFF.

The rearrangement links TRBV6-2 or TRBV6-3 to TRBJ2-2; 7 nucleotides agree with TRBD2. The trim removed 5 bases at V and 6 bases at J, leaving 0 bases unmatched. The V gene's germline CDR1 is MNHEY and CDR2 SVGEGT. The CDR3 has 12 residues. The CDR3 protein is CASSLAAGELFF. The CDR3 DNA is TGTGCCAGCAGTCTAGCGGCCGGGGAGCTGTTTTTT.

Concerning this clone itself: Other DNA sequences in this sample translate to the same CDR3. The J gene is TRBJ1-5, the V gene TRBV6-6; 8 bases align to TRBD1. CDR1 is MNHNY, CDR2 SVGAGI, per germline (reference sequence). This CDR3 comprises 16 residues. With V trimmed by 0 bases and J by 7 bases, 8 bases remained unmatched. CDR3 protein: CASSYSRQGAGQPQHF. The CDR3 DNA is TGTGCCAGCAGTTACTCCAGGCAGGGGGCAGGGCAGCCCCAGCATTTT.

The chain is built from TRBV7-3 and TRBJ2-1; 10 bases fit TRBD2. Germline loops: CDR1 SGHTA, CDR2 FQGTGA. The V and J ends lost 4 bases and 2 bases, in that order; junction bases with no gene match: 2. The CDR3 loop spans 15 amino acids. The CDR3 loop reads CASSSGLATYNEQFF. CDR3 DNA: TGTGCCAGCAGCTCGGGACTAGCGACCTACAATGAGCAGTTCTTC.

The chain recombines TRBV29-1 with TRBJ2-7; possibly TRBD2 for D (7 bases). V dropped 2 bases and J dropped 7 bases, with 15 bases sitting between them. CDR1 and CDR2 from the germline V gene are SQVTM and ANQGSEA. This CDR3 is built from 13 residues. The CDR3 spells CSVEKVQGGEQYF. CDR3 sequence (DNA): TGCAGCGTTGAAAAGGTACAGGGAGGGGAGCAGTACTTC.

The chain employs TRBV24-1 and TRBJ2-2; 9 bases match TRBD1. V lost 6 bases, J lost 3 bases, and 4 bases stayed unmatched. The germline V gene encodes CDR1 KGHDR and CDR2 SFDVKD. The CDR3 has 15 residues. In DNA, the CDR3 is TGTGCCACCAGTTCCGGGACAGGGTACACCGGGGAGCTGTTTTTT. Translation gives CATSSGTGYTGELFF.

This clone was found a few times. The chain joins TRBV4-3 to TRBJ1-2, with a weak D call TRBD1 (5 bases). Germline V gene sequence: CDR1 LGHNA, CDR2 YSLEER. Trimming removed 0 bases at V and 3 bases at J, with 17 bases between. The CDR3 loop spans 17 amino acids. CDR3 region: CASSQDSEGRRDYGYTF. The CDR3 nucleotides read TGCGCCAGCAGCCAAGATTCGGAGGGGCGAAGGGACTATGGCTACACCTTC.

The CDR3 loop reads CATSVTGGGSGNTIYF. The CDR3 coding sequence is TGTGCCACCAGCGTTACAGGGGGGGGTTCTGGAAACACCATATATTTT. The chain is built from TRBV15 and TRBJ1-3; 8 nucleotides line up with TRBD1. The CDR3 totals 16 residues. After removal of 5 bases from V and 1 base from J, the junction contained 7 bases not matched to a gene. CDR1 LNHNV and CDR2 YYDKDF come from the germline V gene (reference sequence).

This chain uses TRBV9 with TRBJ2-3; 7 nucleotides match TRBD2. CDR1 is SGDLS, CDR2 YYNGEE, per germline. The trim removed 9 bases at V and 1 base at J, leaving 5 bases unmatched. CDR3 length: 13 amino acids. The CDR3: CATSLAGTDTQYF. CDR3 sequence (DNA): TGTGCCACCTCCCTAGCGGGCACAGATACGCAGTATTTT. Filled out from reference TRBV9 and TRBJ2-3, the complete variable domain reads DSGVTQTPKHLITATGQRVTLRCSPRSGDLSVYWYQQSLDQGLQFLIQYYNGEERAKGNILERFSAQQFPDLHSELNLSSLELGDSALYFCATSLAGTDTQYFGPGTRLTVL.